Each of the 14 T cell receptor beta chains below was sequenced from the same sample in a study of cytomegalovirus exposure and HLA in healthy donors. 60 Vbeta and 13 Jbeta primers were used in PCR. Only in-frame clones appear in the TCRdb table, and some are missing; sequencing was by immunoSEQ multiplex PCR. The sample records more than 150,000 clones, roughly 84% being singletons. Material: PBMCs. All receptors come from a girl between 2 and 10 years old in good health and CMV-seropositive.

Here the CDR3 DNA reads TGCGCCAGCGAGAGTGGGGGGGCGAACACTGAAGCTTTCTTT. Amino acids: CASESGGANTEAFF. This rearrangement joins TRBV5-1 to TRBJ1-1; D perhaps matches TRBD1 (6 bases). V was trimmed by 7 bases and J by 1 base, leaving 14 bases between them. The CDR3 extends over 14 amino acids. Germline assignment: CDR1 SGHRS and CDR2 YFSETQ.

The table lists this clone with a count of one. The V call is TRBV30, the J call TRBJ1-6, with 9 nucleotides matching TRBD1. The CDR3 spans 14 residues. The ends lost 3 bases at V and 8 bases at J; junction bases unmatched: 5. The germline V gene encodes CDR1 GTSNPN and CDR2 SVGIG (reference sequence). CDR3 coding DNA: TGTGCCTGGAGAAGAGACAGGGGGTATTCACCCCTCCACTTT. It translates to CAWRRDRGYSPLHF.

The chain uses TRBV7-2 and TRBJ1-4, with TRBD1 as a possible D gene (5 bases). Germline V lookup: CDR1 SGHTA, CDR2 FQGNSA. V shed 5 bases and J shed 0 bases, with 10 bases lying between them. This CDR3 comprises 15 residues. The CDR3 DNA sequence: TGTGCCAGCAGCGTCTCAGGGACAACTAATGAAAAACTGTTTTTT. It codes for CASSVSGTTNEKLFF.

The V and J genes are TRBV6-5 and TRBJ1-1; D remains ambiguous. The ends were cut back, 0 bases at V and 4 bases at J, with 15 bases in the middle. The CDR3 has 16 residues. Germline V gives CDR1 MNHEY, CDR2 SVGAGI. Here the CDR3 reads CASSYSSRVRGTEAFF. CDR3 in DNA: TGTGCCAGCAGTTACTCGAGTCGGGTTAGAGGCACTGAAGCTTTCTTT.

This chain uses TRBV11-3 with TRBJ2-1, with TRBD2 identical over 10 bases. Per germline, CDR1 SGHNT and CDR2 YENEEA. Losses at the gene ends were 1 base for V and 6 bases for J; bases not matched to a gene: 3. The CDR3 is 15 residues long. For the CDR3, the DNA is TGTGCCAGCAGCTTAGTCGGGACTAGCGTCAATGAGCAGTTCTTC. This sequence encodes CASSLVGTSVNEQFF.

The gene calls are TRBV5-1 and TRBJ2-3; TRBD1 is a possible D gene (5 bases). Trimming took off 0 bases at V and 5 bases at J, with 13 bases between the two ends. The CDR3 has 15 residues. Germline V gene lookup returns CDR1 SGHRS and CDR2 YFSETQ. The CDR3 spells CASSLEGVRGDTQYF. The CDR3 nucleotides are TGCGCCAGCAGCTTGGAAGGGGTCAGAGGAGATACGCAGTATTTT.

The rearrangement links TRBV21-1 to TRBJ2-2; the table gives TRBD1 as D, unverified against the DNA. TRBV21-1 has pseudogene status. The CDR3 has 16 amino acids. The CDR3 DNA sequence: TGTGCCAGCAGCGGCAGGGGGCGGAGGAACACCGGGGAGCTGTTTTTT. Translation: CASSGRGRRNTGELFF.

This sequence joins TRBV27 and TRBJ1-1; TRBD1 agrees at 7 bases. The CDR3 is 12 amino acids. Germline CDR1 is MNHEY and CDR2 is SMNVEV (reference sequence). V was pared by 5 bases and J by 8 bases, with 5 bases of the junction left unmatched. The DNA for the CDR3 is TGTGCCAGCAGTGCGACAGGGTACGAAGCTTTCTTT. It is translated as CASSATGYEAFF.

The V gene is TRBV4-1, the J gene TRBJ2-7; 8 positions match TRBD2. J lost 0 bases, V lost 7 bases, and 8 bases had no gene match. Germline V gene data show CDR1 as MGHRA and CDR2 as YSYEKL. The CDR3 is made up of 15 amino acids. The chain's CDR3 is CASNAASGPSYEQYF. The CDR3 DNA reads TGCGCCAGCAATGCGGCTAGCGGGCCCTCCTACGAGCAGTACTTC.

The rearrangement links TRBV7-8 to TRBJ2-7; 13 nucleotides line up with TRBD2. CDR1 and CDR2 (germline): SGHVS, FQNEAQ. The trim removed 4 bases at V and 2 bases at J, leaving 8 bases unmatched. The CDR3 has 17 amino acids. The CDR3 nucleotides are TGTGCCAGCAGCTCCGGGACTAGCGGGATAACGACCTACGAGCAGTACTTC. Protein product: CASSSGTSGITTYEQYF.

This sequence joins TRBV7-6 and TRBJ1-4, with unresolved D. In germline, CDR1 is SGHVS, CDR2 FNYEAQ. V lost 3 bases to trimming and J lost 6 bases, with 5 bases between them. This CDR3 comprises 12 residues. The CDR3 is CASSFLDEKLFF. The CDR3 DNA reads TGTGCCAGCAGCTTCCTCGATGAAAAACTGTTTTTT.

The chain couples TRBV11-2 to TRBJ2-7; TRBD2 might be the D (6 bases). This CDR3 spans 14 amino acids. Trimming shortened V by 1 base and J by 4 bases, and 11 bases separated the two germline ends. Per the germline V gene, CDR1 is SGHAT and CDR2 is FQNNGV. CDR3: CASSLGTTKYEQYF. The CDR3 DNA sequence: TGTGCCAGCAGCTTAGGGACTACCAAATACGAGCAGTACTTC.

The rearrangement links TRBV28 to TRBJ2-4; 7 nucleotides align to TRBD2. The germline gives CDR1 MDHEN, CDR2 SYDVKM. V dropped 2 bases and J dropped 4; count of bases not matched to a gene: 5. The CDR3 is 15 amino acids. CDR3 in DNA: TGTGCCAGCAGTTTACCCTCTAGCGGAAAAAACATTCAGTACTTC. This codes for CASSLPSSGKNIQYF.

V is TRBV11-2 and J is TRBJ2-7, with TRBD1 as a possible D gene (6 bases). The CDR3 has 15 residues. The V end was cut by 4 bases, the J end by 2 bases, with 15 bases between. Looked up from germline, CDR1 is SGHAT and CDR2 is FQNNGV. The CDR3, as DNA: TGTGCCAGCAGCTACACCGGACAGAGCCCCTACGAGCAGTACTTC. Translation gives CASSYTGQSPYEQYF.